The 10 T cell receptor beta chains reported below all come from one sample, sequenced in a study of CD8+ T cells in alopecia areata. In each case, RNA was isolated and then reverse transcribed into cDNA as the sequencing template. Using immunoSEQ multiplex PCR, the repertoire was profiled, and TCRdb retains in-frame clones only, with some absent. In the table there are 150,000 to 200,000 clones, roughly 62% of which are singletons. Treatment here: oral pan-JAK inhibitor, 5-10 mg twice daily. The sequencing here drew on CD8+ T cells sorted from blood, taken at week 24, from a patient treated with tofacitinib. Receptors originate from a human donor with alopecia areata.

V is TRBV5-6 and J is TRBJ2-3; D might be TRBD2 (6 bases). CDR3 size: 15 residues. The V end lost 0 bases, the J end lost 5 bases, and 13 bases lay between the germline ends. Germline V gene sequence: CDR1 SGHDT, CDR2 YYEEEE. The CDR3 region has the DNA TGTGCCAGCAGCTTGGGTTCCCCGGGACTAGATACGCAGTATTTT. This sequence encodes CASSLGSPGLDTQYF. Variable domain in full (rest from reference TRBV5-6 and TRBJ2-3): DAGVTQSPTHLIKTRGQQVTLRCSPKSGHDTVSWYQQALGQGPQFIFQYYEEEERQRGNFPDRFSGHQFPNYSSELNVNALLLGDSALYLCASSLGSPGLDTQYFGPGTRLTVL.

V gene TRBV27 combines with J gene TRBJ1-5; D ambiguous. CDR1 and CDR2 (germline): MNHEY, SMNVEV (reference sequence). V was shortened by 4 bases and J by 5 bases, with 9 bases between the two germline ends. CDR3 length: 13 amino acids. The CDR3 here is CASSSTPYQPQHF. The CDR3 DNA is TGTGCCAGCAGTTCCACACCCTATCAGCCCCAGCATTTT.

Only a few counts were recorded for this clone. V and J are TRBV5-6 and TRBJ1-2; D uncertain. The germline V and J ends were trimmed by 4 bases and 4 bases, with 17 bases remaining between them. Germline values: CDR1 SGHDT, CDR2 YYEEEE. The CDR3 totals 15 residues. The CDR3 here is CASSPFGGPAYGYTF. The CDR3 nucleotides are TGTGCCAGCAGCCCCTTCGGAGGGCCCGCCTATGGCTACACCTTC.

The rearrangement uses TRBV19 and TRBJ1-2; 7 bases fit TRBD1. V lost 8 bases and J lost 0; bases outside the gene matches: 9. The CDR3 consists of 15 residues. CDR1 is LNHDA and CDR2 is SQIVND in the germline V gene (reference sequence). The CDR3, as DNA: TGTGCCAGTCAAACAGGGGCCACCCCTAACTATGGCTACACCTTC. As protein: CASQTGATPNYGYTF.

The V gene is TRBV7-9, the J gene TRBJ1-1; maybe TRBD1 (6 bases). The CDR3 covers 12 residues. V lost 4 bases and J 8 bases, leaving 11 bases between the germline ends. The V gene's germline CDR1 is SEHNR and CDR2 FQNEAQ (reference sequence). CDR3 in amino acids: CASSSTGMEAFF. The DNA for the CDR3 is TGTGCCAGCAGCTCAACAGGGATGGAAGCTTTCTTT.

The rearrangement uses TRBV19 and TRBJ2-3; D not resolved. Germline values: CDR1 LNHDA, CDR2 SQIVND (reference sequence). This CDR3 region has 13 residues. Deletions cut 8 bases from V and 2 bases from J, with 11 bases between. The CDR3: CASARDFTDTQYF. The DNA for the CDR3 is TGTGCCAGTGCCAGAGATTTCACAGATACGCAGTATTTT.

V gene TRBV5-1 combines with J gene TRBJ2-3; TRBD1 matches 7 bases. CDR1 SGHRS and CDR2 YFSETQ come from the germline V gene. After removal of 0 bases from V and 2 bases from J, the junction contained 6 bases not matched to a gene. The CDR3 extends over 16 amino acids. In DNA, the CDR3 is TGCGCCAGCAGCTTGGACCCGGGACAGACCACAGATACGCAGTATTTT. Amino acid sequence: CASSLDPGQTTDTQYF. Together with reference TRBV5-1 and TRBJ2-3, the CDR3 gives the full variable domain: KAGVTQTPRYLIKTRGQQVTLSCSPISGHRSVSWYQQTPGQGLQFLFEYFSETQRNKGNFPGRFSGRQFSNSRSEMNVSTLELGDSALYLCASSLDPGQTTDTQYFGPGTRLTVL.

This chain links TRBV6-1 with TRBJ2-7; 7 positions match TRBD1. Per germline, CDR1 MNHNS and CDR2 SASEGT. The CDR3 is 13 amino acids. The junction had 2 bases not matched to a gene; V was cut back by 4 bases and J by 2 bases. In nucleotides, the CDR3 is TGTGCCAGCAGTGTCGGGACAGCCTACGAGCAGTACTTC. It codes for CASSVGTAYEQYF.

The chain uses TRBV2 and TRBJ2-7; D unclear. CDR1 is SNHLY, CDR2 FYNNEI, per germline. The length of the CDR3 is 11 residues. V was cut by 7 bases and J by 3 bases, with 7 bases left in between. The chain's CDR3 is CASTADYEQYF. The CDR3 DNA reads TGTGCCAGCACGGCAGACTACGAGCAGTACTTC.

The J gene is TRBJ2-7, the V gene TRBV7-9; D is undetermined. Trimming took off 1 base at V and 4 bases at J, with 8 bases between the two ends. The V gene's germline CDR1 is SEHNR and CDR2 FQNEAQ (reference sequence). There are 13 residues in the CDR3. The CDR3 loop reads CASSLGSGYEQYF. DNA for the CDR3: TGTGCCAGCAGCTTAGGATCCGGGTACGAGCAGTACTTC.